This is a list of T cell receptor beta chains from one sample in a study of shared clonotypes between healthy human individuals. Assay: immunoSEQ multiplex PCR; the TCRdb copy retains only in-frame clones and omits some. The sample shows about 820,000 clones, 80% to 95% of them seen only once. Sequencing was carried out using naive CD8+ T cells sorted from blood. These receptors were collected from a man younger than 40 in good health. Both conserved end residues are part of each CDR3. D genes are given only for firm matches. A clone size is listed for some rows: how often the clone was seen (once, few, many), or a class if it is expanded.

>TRBV19|TRBJ1-1|-|TRBD1
CASSIGQGSTEAFF
TGTGCCAGTAGCATAGGACAGGGAAGTACTGAAGCTTTCTTT
>TRBV7-9|TRBJ1-1|few|-
CASSRDTEAFF
TGTGCCAGCAGCCGAGACACTGAAGCTTTCTTT
>TRBV7-9|TRBJ1-5|-|-
CASSKGAGPQHF
TGTGCCAGCAGCAAGGGCGCGGGGCCCCAGCATTTT
>TRBV7-8|TRBJ2-7|-|-
CASRTGTRSEQYF
TGTGCCAGCAGGACCGGGACTCGCTCAGAGCAGTACTTC
>TRBV5-4|TRBJ2-3|-|-
CASSEYQDTQYF
TGTGCCAGCAGCGAATACCAAGATACGCAGTATTTT
>TRBV15|TRBJ2-5|-|-
CATSRSLDQQETQYF
TGTGCCACCAGCCGCAGTTTGGACCAGCAAGAGACCCAGTACTTC
>TRBV19|TRBJ2-1|-|TRBD2
CASAPLAGDGNEQFF
TGTGCCAGTGCCCCCCTAGCGGGAGATGGAAATGAGCAGTTCTTC
>TRBV15|TRBJ2-2|-|TRBD1
CATSRPGQGVTGELFF
TGTGCCACCAGCAGACCGGGACAGGGTGTTACCGGGGAGCTGTTTTTT
>TRBV11-3|TRBJ2-3|-|-
CASSTGSIRTQYF
TGTGCCAGCAGCACCGGGAGCATCCGTACGCAGTATTTT
>TRBV7-6|TRBJ1-1|-|TRBD1
CASSPTWTGNTEAFF
TGTGCCAGCAGCCCCACTTGGACAGGGAACACTGAAGCTTTCTTT
>TRBV29-1|TRBJ2-7|once|TRBD2
CSVGTSGPYEQYF
TGCAGCGTTGGGACTAGCGGTCCCTACGAGCAGTACTTC
>TRBV18|TRBJ2-1|-|-
CASSPSAGYNEQFF
TGTGCCAGCTCACCGTCGGCAGGATACAATGAGCAGTTCTTC
>TRBV4-1|TRBJ2-2|-|TRBD1
CASSQSRDRGTGELFF
TGCGCCAGCAGCCAATCTAGGGACAGGGGCACCGGGGAGCTGTTTTTT
>TRBV2|TRBJ1-2|-|TRBD1
CASNPGTGGYTF
TGTGCCAGCAACCCAGGGACAGGTGGCTACACCTTC
>TRBV4-1|TRBJ1-1|-|-
CASRTQNTEAFF
TGCGCCAGCAGAACACAGAACACTGAAGCTTTCTTT
>TRBV10-1|TRBJ2-1|once|-
CASSVGVDSYNEQFF
TGCGCCAGCAGTGTCGGGGTAGACTCCTACAATGAGCAGTTCTTC
>TRBV6-5|TRBJ2-5|-|TRBD2
CASSYVAGTETQYF
TGTGCCAGCAGTTACGTAGCGGGAACGGAGACCCAGTACTTC
>TRBV7-2|TRBJ2-3|-|-
CASSYLWGRGTDTQYF
TGTGCCAGCAGCTACCTGTGGGGGCGCGGCACAGATACGCAGTATTTT
>TRBV6-6|TRBJ2-3|-|-
CASSYRAGSTDTQYF
TGTGCCAGCAGTTACCGGGCAGGATCCACAGATACGCAGTATTTT
>TRBV6-5|TRBJ1-1|few|-
CATAWGREAFF
TGTGCCACCGCATGGGGCCGAGAAGCTTTCTTT
>TRBV15|TRBJ1-4|-|-
CATQDPTDTNEKLFF
TGTGCCACTCAAGACCCCACCGACACTAATGAAAAACTGTTTTTT
>TRBV7-9|TRBJ2-2|-|TRBD1
CASSPGQGAVGELFF
TGTGCCAGCAGCCCTGGACAGGGGGCCGTCGGGGAGCTGTTTTTT
>TRBV6-1|TRBJ2-3|-|-
CAATNQFTDTQYF
TGTGCCGCAACGAACCAGTTCACAGATACGCAGTATTTT
>TRBV30|TRBJ1-4|-|-
CAWSPSDKLFF
TGTGCCTGGAGCCCAAGTGATAAACTGTTTTTT
>TRBV14|TRBJ1-2|-|TRBD1
CASSRVQGRTYYGYTF
TGTGCCAGCAGCCGTGTACAGGGGCGCACTTACTATGGCTACACCTTC
>TRBV25-1|TRBJ2-7|-|TRBD1
CASSEGTGPYEQYF
TGTGCCAGCAGTGAAGGGACAGGACCCTACGAGCAGTACTTC
>TRBV9|TRBJ1-2|-|-
CASSVGEDYGYTF
TGTGCCAGCAGCGTAGGCGAGGACTATGGCTACACCTTC
>TRBV11-3|TRBJ1-2|-|TRBD1
CASSRTGGANGYTF
TGTGCCAGCAGTCGGACAGGGGGCGCCAATGGCTACACCTTC
>TRBV5-4|TRBJ2-7|-|TRBD2
CASSFSSGRAVYEQYF
TGTGCCAGCAGCTTTTCTAGCGGGAGGGCCGTATACGAGCAGTACTTC
>TRBV28|TRBJ2-5|-|-
CASSLSGIWYF
TGTGCCAGCAGTTTATCAGGTATCTGGTACTTC
>TRBV6-6|TRBJ2-2|-|-
CASTVLDTGELFF
TGTGCCAGCACGGTACTCGACACCGGGGAGCTGTTTTTT
>TRBV15|TRBJ1-1|-|-
CATSRQVMNTEAFF
TGTGCCACCAGCAGACAAGTCATGAACACTGAAGCTTTCTTT
>TRBV12-5|TRBJ1-5|-|-
CASGFTQKKSQPQHF
TGTGCTAGTGGTTTTACCCAAAAAAAGAGCCAGCCCCAGCATTTT
>TRBV5-6|TRBJ2-3|-|-
CASSVGGSTDTQYF
TGTGCCAGCAGCGTTGGAGGGAGCACGGATACGCAGTATTTT
>TRBV6-7|TRBJ1-4|-|-
CASREAGKLFF
TGTGCCAGCAGGGAGGCGGGAAAACTGTTTTTT
>TRBV7-9|TRBJ2-3|-|-
CASSTTGGNTDTQYF
TGTGCCAGCAGCACGACAGGTGGTAACACAGATACGCAGTATTTT
>TRBV4-3|TRBJ2-1|-|TRBD1
CASSQGQYNEQFF
TGCGCCAGCAGCCAGGGACAGTACAATGAGCAGTTCTTC
>TRBV4-2|TRBJ2-5|once|-
CASSQGWAETQYF
TGTGCCAGCAGCCAAGGGTGGGCGGAGACCCAGTACTTC
>TRBV5-4|TRBJ2-7|-|-
CASSLGRDTSYEQYF
TGTGCCAGCAGCTTGGGGAGGGACACCTCCTACGAGCAGTACTTC
>TRBV5-5|TRBJ2-5|-|-
CASSLESTLETQYF
TGTGCCAGCAGCTTAGAATCCACGCTGGAGACCCAGTACTTC
>TRBV7-2|TRBJ2-3|-|-
CASSLNSAGPPDTQYF
TGTGCCAGCAGCTTAAATTCGGCAGGGCCCCCAGATACGCAGTATTTT
>TRBV27|TRBJ1-1|-|-
CASSGGRYTEAFF
TGTGCCAGCTCCGGGGGGCGCTACACTGAAGCTTTCTTT
>TRBV11-2|TRBJ2-7|-|-
CASSLGEQYF
TGTGCCAGCAGCCTTGGCGAGCAGTACTTC
>TRBV27|TRBJ2-6|-|-
CATANSGANVLTF
TGTGCCACCGCGAACTCTGGGGCCAACGTCCTGACTTTC
>TRBV28|TRBJ1-5|-|-
CASSPTGQIPQHF
TGTGCCAGCAGTCCCACAGGACAGATCCCCCAGCATTTT
>TRBV15|TRBJ2-3|-|-
CATSRDRAGDPDTQYF
TGTGCCACCAGCAGAGATAGGGCAGGGGATCCAGATACGCAGTATTTT
>TRBV29-1|TRBJ2-3|once|-
CSVSTGASTDTQYF
TGCAGCGTTTCCACGGGAGCTTCAACAGATACGCAGTATTTT
>TRBV7-9|TRBJ2-7|-|-
CASSDAQNSYEQYF
TGTGCCAGCAGCGACGCCCAGAATTCCTACGAGCAGTACTTC
>TRBV27|TRBJ2-5|once|-
CASSLSRQLSAAQYF
TGTGCCAGCAGTTTATCAAGACAGCTGTCGGCGGCCCAGTACTTC
>TRBV9|TRBJ2-7|-|-
CASSAQYEQYF
TGTGCCAGCAGCGCCCAATACGAGCAGTACTTC
>TRBV4-1|TRBJ1-5|-|-
CASSQAWPPLSNQPQHF
TGCGCCAGCAGCCAAGCATGGCCCCCCCTTAGTAATCAGCCCCAGCATTTT
>TRBV5-6|TRBJ2-2|-|TRBD2
CASSQGLAGVDTGELFF
TGTGCCAGCAGCCAGGGACTAGCGGGAGTTGATACCGGGGAGCTGTTTTTT